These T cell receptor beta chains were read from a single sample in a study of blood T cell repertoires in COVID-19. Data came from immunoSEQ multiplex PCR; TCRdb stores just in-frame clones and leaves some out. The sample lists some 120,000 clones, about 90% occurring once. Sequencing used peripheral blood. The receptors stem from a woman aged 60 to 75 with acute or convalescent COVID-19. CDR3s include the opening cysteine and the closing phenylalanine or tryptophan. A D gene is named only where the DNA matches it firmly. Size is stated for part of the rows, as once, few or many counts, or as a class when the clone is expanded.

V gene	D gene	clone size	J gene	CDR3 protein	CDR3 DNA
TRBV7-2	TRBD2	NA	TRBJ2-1	CASSSWTSGRATEQFF	TGTGCCAGCAGCTCCTGGACTAGCGGGAGGGCCACTGAGCAGTTCTTC
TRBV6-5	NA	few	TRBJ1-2	CASNREYPNYGYTF	TGTGCCAGCAACAGGGAGTACCCTAACTATGGCTACACCTTC
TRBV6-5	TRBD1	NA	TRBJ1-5	CASAWTGNQPQHF	TGTGCCAGCGCGTGGACAGGGAATCAGCCCCAGCATTTT
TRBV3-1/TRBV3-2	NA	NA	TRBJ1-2	CASSQVTGGGYTF	TGTGCCAGCAGCCAAGTAACCGGCGGGGGCTACACCTTC
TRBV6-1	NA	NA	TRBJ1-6	CASSEYSSYNSPLHF	TGTGCCAGCAGTGAATACAGCTCCTATAATTCACCCCTCCACTTT
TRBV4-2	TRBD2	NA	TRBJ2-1	CASSQAPPRGGNEQFF	TGTGCCAGCAGCCAAGCACCCCCGCGGGGAGGGAATGAGCAGTTCTTC
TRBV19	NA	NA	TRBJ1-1	CATRGGGTEAFF	TGTGCCACCCGAGGCGGGGGCACTGAAGCTTTCTTT
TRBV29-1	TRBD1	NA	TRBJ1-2	CSVEPTGNYGYTF	TGCAGCGTAGAACCGACAGGGAACTATGGCTACACCTTC
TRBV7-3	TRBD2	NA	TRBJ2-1	CASSETPGLASNEQFF	TGTGCCAGCAGCGAAACCCCGGGACTAGCTTCCAATGAGCAGTTCTTC
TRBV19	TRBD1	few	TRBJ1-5	CASTLLTGYNQPQHF	TGTGCCAGTACCCTCTTGACAGGGTACAATCAGCCCCAGCATTTT
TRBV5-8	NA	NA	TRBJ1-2	CASSLLFVAQGNYGYTF	TGTGCCAGCAGCTTGTTGTTCGTAGCCCAGGGGAACTATGGCTACACCTTC
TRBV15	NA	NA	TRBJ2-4	CATSAAVLAKNIQYF	TGTGCCACCAGCGCTGCAGTTCTAGCCAAAAACATTCAGTACTTC
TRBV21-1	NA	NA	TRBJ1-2	CASSNRGGTAYGYTF	TGTGCCAGCAGCAACCGGGGTGGGACAGCGTATGGCTACACCTTC
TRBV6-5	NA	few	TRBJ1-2	CASSLGGNYGYTF	TGTGCCAGCAGCCTAGGGGGAAACTATGGCTACACCTTC
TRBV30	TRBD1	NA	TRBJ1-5	CAWSAGQFNQPQHF	TGTGCCTGGAGTGCGGGACAGTTCAATCAGCCCCAGCATTTT
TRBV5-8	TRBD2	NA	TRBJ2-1	CASSSGGLAGGSYNEQFF	TGTGCCAGCAGCTCGGGTGGGCTAGCGGGAGGATCCTACAATGAGCAGTTCTTC
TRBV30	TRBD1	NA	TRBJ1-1	CAWSEQGVGANTEAFF	TGTGCCTGGAGTGAACAGGGGGTTGGTGCCAACACTGAAGCTTTCTTT